The next 10 T cell receptor beta chains were all read from a single sample in a study of T-cell memory formation after mild COVID-19. One entry per CDR3 protein, called by TCRdb with MiXCR from the 5' RACE reads. Here the sample spans 100,000 to 120,000 distinct CDR3 sequences, about 20% being singletons. Sequencing was performed on PBMCs or a T cell subset sorted from them (not recorded which). The receptors come from a man between 18 and 35 years old who had mild COVID-19 (a few samples of this study predate the infection). Cell type and time point are not known.

The V call is TRBV4-1, the J call TRBJ1-2; perhaps TRBD1 as D (5 bases). In germline, CDR1 is MGHRA, CDR2 YSYEKL. V was clipped by 0 bases and J by 3 bases, with 8 bases between them. The CDR3 has 14 residues. The CDR3 region has the DNA TGCGCCAGCAGCCAAGACAGGGAATACTATGGCTACACCTTC. Protein: CASSQDREYYGYTF.

The J gene is TRBJ2-3, the V gene TRBV12-3 or TRBV12-4; perhaps TRBD1 as D (5 bases). The CDR3 is 14 amino acids. The V end lost 6 bases, the J end lost 4 bases, and 14 bases lay between the germline ends. The CDR3 spells CASRDTDEADTQYF. The CDR3 bases are TGTGCCAGCAGGGACACGGATGAGGCAGATACGCAGTATTTT.

V is TRBV7-9 and J is TRBJ2-7; D might be TRBD2 (6 bases). The V end lost 5 bases, the J end lost 0 bases, and 17 bases lay between the germline ends. The CDR3 covers 16 residues. CDR1 and CDR2 (germline): SEHNR, FQNEAQ (reference sequence). CDR3 bases: TGTGCCAGCAGCCGTAGTGAGAGGAGGGTCTCCTACGAGCAGTACGTC. It codes for CASSRSERRVSYEQYV.

This clonotype was detected only a few times. V and J are TRBV7-6 and TRBJ2-3; D ambiguous. The CDR3 extends over 14 amino acids. Germline CDR1 SGHVS, CDR2 FNYEAQ. Trimming shortened V by 0 bases and J by 2 bases, and 6 bases separated the two germline ends. This chain's CDR3 is CASSLARPTDTQYF. The CDR3 DNA is TGTGCCAGCAGCTTAGCGCGGCCCACAGATACGCAGTATTTT.

This clonotype was observed a handful of times. The chain carries TRBV4-1 and TRBJ2-1; maybe TRBD2 (6 bases). CDR1 and CDR2 (germline): MGHRA, YSYEKL. V was shortened by 5 bases and J by 9 bases, with 17 bases between the two germline ends. The CDR3 has 14 amino acids. The CDR3 coding sequence is TGCGCCAGCAGCTCCAGGGAGGCGATGAGTGAGCAGTTCTTC. This encodes CASSSREAMSEQFF.

This clonotype occurred a few times. This rearrangement joins TRBV9 to TRBJ1-6; tentatively, D is TRBD1 (6 bases). The germline V gene encodes CDR1 SGDLS and CDR2 YYNGEE. The germline V and J ends were trimmed by 0 bases and 10 bases, with 14 bases remaining between them. This CDR3 has 15 residues. The CDR3 here is CASSVDREIRSPLHF. Here the CDR3 DNA reads TGTGCCAGCAGCGTAGACAGGGAAATACGATCACCCCTCCACTTT.

This clonotype has a count of ten or more. V and J are TRBV3-1 and TRBJ2-3; TRBD2 matches at 9 bases. The J segment lost 2 bases and the V segment lost 4 bases, leaving 4 bases of the junction unmatched. Per the germline V gene, CDR1 is LGHDT and CDR2 is YNNKEL (reference sequence). CDR3 length: 15 residues. In DNA, the CDR3 is TGTGCCAGCAGCCCGACTAGCGGAGTCACAGATACGCAGTATTTT. This translates into CASSPTSGVTDTQYF.

The V gene is TRBV7-3, the J gene TRBJ2-1; D remains ambiguous. CDR1 and CDR2 from the germline V gene are SGHTA and FQGTGA. With 5 bases removed from V and 10 bases from J, the gap between germline ends came to 9 bases. The CDR3 runs to 11 residues. The CDR3 DNA reads as TGTGCCAGCAGCGCGACCGGGGAGCAGTTCTTC. Protein sequence: CASSATGEQFF.

V and J are TRBV6-1 and TRBJ2-5; D remains ambiguous. Germline values: CDR1 MNHNS, CDR2 SASEGT. Trimming took 2 bases from V and 9 from J, leaving 13 bases between them. This CDR3 is built from 13 residues. This CDR3 is CASSESNFISQYF. The CDR3 DNA reads as TGTGCCAGCAGTGAAAGCAATTTCATTTCCCAGTACTTC.

In this sample, this clonotype turned up many times. This chain joins TRBV6-1 and TRBJ2-1, with 9 positions matching TRBD2. The V gene end was trimmed by 6 bases and the J gene end by 5 bases; junction bases not matched to a gene: 8. This CDR3 is built from 15 residues. Germline values: CDR1 MNHNS, CDR2 SASEGT. CDR3 coding DNA: TGTGCCAGCAGGACCCTTAGACTAGCGGACAATGAGCAGTTCTTC. Its translation: CASRTLRLADNEQFF.